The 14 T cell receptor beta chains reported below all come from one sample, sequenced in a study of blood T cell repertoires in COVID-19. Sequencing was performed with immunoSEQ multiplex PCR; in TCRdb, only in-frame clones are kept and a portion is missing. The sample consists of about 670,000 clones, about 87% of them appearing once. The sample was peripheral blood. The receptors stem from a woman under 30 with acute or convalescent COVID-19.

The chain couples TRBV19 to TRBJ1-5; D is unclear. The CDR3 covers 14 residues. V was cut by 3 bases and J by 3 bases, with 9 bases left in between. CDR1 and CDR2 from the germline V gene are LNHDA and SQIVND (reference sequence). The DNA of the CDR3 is TGTGCCAGTAGTATTGGGAGACTCAATCAGCCCCAGCATTTT. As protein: CASSIGRLNQPQHF.

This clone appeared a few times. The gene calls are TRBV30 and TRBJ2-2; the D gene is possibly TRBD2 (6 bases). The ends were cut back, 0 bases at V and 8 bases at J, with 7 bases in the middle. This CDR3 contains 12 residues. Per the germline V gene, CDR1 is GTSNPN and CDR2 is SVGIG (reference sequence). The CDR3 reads CAWSVRGGELFF. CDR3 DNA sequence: TGTGCCTGGAGTGTACGGGGGGGGGAGCTGTTTTTT. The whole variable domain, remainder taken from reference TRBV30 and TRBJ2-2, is SQTIHQWPATLVQPVGSPLSLECTVEGTSNPNLYWYRQAAGRGLQLLFYSVGIGQISSEVPQNLSASRPQDRQFILSSKKLLLSDSGFYLCAWSVRGGELFFGEGSRLTVL.

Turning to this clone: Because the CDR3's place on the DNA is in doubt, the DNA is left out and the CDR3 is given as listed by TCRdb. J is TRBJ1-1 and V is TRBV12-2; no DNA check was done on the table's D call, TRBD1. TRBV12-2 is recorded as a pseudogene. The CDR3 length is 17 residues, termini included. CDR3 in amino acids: CASRSPVGAGALPEAFF.

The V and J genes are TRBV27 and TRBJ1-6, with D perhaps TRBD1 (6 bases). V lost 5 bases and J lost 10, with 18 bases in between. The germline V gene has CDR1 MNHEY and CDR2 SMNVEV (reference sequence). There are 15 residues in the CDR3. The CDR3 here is CASSPVGAAESPLHF. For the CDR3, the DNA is TGTGCCAGCAGTCCAGTGGGGGCGGCAGAATCACCCCTCCACTTT.

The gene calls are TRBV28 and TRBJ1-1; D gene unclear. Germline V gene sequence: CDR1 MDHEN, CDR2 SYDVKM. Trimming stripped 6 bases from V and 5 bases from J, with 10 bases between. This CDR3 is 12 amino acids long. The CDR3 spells CASRDQRTEAFF. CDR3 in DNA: TGTGCCAGCAGAGACCAGCGGACTGAAGCTTTCTTT.

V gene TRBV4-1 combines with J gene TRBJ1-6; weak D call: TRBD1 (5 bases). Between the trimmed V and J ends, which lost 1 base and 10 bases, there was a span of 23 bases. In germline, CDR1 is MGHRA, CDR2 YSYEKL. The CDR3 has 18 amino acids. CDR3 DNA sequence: TGCGCCAGCAGCCAAGCGGCAACAGGAAATTTCGCAGAGTCACCCCTCCACTTT. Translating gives CASSQAATGNFAESPLHF.

The DNA for the CDR3 is TGTGCCAGCAGCTCGGGACTAGCGAATGAGCAGTTCTTC. Translating it yields CASSSGLANEQFF. The chain links TRBV5-4 to TRBJ2-1; TRBD2 matches at 10 bases. The CDR3 contains 13 residues. With 3 bases clipped from V and 7 bases from J, the junction kept 1 base outside the gene matches. Looked up from germline, CDR1 is SGHNT and CDR2 is YYREEE (reference sequence).

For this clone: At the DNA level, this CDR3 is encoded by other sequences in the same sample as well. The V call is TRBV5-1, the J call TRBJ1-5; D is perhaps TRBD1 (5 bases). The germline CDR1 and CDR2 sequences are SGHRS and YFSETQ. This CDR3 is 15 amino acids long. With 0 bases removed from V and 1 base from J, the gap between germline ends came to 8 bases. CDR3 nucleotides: TGCGCCAGCAGCTTGGGGCAGGGCAGCAATCAGCCCCAGCATTTT. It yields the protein CASSLGQGSNQPQHF.

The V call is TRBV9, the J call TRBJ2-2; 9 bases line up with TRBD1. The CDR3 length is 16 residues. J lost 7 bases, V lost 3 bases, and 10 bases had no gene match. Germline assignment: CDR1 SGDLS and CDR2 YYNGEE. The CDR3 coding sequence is TGTGCCAGCAGCGCCCGGCTACAGGGGGCTGGCGGGGAGCTGTTTTTT. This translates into CASSARLQGAGGELFF. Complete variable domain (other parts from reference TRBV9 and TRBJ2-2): DSGVTQTPKHLITATGQRVTLRCSPRSGDLSVYWYQQSLDQGLQFLIQYYNGEERAKGNILERFSAQQFPDLHSELNLSSLELGDSALYFCASSARLQGAGGELFFGEGSRLTVL.

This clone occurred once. The CDR3 here is CASRPRGLINQPQHF. The CDR3 DNA reads as TGTGCCAGCAGACCCAGGGGGCTGATCAATCAGCCCCAGCATTTT. The V gene is TRBV27, the J gene TRBJ1-5, with TRBD1 matching over 8 bases. Germline V gene data show CDR1 as MNHEY and CDR2 as SMNVEV (reference sequence). V was clipped by 6 bases and J by 3 bases; unmatched bases: 7. CDR3 length equals 15 residues.

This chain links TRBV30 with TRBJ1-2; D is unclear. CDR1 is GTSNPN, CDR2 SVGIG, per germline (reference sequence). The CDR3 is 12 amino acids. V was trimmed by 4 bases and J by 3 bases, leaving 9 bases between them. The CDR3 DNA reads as TGTGCCTGGATTACAGAGTACTATGGCTACACCTTC. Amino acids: CAWITEYYGYTF.

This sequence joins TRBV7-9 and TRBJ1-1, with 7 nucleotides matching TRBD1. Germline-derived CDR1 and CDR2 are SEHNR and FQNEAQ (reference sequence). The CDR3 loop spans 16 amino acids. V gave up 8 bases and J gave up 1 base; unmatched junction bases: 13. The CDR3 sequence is CASRPGGQGRNTEAFF. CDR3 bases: TGTGCCAGCCGACCAGGGGGGCAGGGAAGGAACACTGAAGCTTTCTTT.

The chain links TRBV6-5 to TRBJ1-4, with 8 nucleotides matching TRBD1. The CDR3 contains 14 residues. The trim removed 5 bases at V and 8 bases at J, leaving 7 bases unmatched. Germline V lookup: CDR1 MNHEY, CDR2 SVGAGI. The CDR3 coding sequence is TGTGCCAGCAGTAGACAGGGGAAGGGGGAAAAACTGTTTTTT. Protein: CASSRQGKGEKLFF.

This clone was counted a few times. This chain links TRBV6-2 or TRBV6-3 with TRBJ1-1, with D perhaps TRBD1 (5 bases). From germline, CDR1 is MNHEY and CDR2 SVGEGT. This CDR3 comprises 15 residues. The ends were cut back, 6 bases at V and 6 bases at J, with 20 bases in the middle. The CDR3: CASSPLGGSGAEAFF. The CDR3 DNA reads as TGTGCCAGCAGCCCCCTTGGGGGGTCTGGGGCTGAAGCTTTCTTT.